The TCR beta chain under discussion was sequenced for a study of blood T cell repertoires in COVID-19. Cohorts were based on clinical histories the participants reported. The table came from immunoSEQ multiplex PCR; TCRdb's copy has only in-frame clones and leaves some out. This table has about 480,000 clones, approximately 87% appearing once. The trim removed 4 bases at V and 8 bases at J, leaving 2 bases unmatched. The V gene's germline CDR1 is KGHSH and CDR2 LQKENI. There are 15 residues in the CDR3. The receptor's source is a woman aged 40 to 50 who had recovered from COVID-19. The chain recombines TRBV18 with TRBJ2-1; 16 positions match TRBD2. Sequencing was done on a sample of PBMCs or T cells enriched from blood (not recorded which). CDR3 loop: CASSLGLAGGDEQFF. As DNA, the CDR3 is TGTGCCAGCTCACTGGGACTAGCGGGAGGGGATGAGCAGTTCTTC.